This TCR beta chain appears in the sequencing data of a study of CD8 T cells in ankylosing spondylitis. The CDR3 length is 17 residues. Germline-derived CDR1 and CDR2 are SGHRS and YFSETQ. With V trimmed by 4 bases and J by 0 bases, 10 bases remained unmatched. TCRdb re-called the 5' RACE reads through MiXCR, storing one row per CDR3 protein. The repertoire holds about 88,000 distinct CDR3 sequences, with around 30% as singletons. Regarding this clonotype: Its antigen is still unknown.

Findings and limits, study-wide: Clones tied to disease were said to be significantly enriched in matched ankylosing spondylitis synovial fluid.

The sample consisted of blood, either unsorted or a sorted T cell fraction (not recorded which). This receptor was taken from a male donor with ankylosing spondylitis or in good health (not recorded which). This chain connects TRBV5-1 to TRBJ1-5; 7 bases are a match to TRBD1. Written as DNA, the CDR3 is TGCGCCAGCAGCCCCTGGGACAGTACTCCTAGCAATCAGCCCCAGCATTTT. This translates into CASSPWDSTPSNQPQHF.